Listed here are 24 T cell receptor beta chains from one sample, sequenced in a study of blood T cells in healthy people across ages. The authors ran a second PCR of roughly 6 to 12 cycles using a sample-barcoded 5' primer and a J-beta primer mix. MiXCR, run by TCRdb on the 5' RACE reads, gives a single entry per CDR3 protein. Found here are hundreds of thousands of distinct CDR3 sequences, more than 20% of them singletons; the top ten hold 9.4%. These records were also assigned to another study, of T cells of mothers and their children.

Sequenced: blood. These receptors were collected from a boy younger than 18 in good health.

With respect to this clonotype: At one of its ends the junction is not consistent with the germline gene, which may arise from a read error. The chain links TRBV7-8 to TRBJ2-7; D gene ambiguous. The CDR3 covers 15 residues. The germline V gene encodes CDR1 SGHVS and CDR2 FQNEAQ. CDR3 coding DNA: TGTGTCAGCAGCACCGATACGCCACGTAAATACGAGCAGTACTTC. Translating gives CVSSTDTPRKYEQYF.

This chain uses TRBV2 with TRBJ2-1; the match to TRBD1 covers 11 bases. The J call could be wrong; TRBJ2-5 is a better fit for the DNA end. Per the germline V gene, CDR1 is SNHLY and CDR2 is FYNNEI. There are 14 residues in the CDR3. The CDR3 nucleotides read TGTGCCAGCAGAGGGACAGGGGGATGGGGGACCCAGTACTTC. Translating gives CASRGTGGWGTQYF.

The V and J genes are TRBV9 and TRBJ2-1; 12 bases are shared with TRBD2. The CDR3 covers 15 residues. Germline V gives CDR1 SGDLS, CDR2 YYNGEE. V lost 2 bases to trimming and J lost 8 bases; unmatched junction nucleotides: 5. The CDR3 DNA reads as TGTGCCAGCAGCGTGCTAGCGGGAGGGACTGATGAGCAGTTCTTC. Amino acid sequence: CASSVLAGGTDEQFF.

In this sample, this clonotype turned up a few times. The CDR3, as DNA: TGCAGACCTCGGGGACAGGGGGAGTATGGCTACACCTTC. This gives the protein CRPRGQGEYGYTF. The rearrangement joins TRBV20-1 to TRBJ1-2; TRBD1 aligns across 11 bases. The length of the CDR3 is 13 residues. The germline CDR1 and CDR2 sequences are DFQATT and SNEGSKA (reference sequence).

This clonotype has only a few counts. The chain carries TRBV6-6 and TRBJ2-7; TRBD2 aligns across 8 bases. V was pared by 7 bases and J by 7 bases, with 12 bases of the junction left unmatched. This CDR3 contains 14 residues. CDR1 MNHNY and CDR2 SVGAGI come from the germline V gene (reference sequence). CDR3 loop: CASTLGREVGEQYF. CDR3 sequence (DNA): TGTGCCAGCACACTGGGGCGGGAGGTTGGGGAGCAGTACTTC.

The table lists this clonotype with a count of one. The rearrangement uses TRBV6-5 and TRBJ1-6; D remains unclear. Germline values: CDR1 MNHEY, CDR2 SVGAGI. This CDR3 comprises 13 residues. Trimming took off 7 bases at V and 10 bases at J, with 14 bases between the two ends. The CDR3 DNA follows: TGTGCCAGCACGCAAGGAGGGAGATCACCCCTCCACTTT. Translation gives CASTQGGRSPLHF.

The genes are TRBV24-1 and TRBJ2-5; D unclear. This CDR3 contains 13 residues. V was trimmed by 6 bases and J by 4 bases, leaving 11 bases between them. Germline loops: CDR1 KGHDR, CDR2 SFDVKD. CDR3 in amino acids: CATSLGRGETQYF. The CDR3 nucleotides are TGTGCCACCAGTCTTGGCCGCGGAGAGACCCAGTACTTC.

The V call is TRBV28, the J call TRBJ2-5; possible D gene TRBD2, 6 bases. The end of the DNA fits TRBJ2-7 better, so the J call may be wrong. Germline V gene sequence: CDR1 MDHEN, CDR2 SYDVKM. The CDR3 runs 15 residues. The CDR3 bases are TGTGCCAGCAGTTTAATTGCGGGGCCGAGGTACGAGCAGTACTTC. It encodes CASSLIAGPRYEQYF.

About this clonotype itself: Germline and junction disagree at one end, which may indicate a read error. The chain has TRBV28 and TRBJ2-7; the D is unclear. There are 11 residues in the CDR3. In germline, CDR1 is MDHEN, CDR2 SYDVKM. Written as DNA, the CDR3 is TGTGCCAGCAGCGGTAGCTACGGGCAGTACTTC. Protein sequence: CASSGSYGQYF.

This clonotype was seen a few times. The CDR3 here is CASSLVRRGENIQYF. CDR3 sequence (DNA): TGTGCCAGCAGTTTAGTACGGAGGGGGGAAAACATTCAGTACTTC. The gene calls are TRBV12-3 or TRBV12-4 and TRBJ2-4; D possibly uses TRBD1 or TRBD2 (6 bases each). V was shortened by 1 base and J by 5 bases, with 12 bases between the two germline ends. This CDR3 contains 15 residues.

The V gene is TRBV7-9, the J gene TRBJ2-3, with 9 positions matching TRBD2. V lost 0 bases, J lost 1 base, and 5 bases stayed unmatched. From germline, CDR1 is SEHNR and CDR2 FQNEAQ (reference sequence). The CDR3 loop spans 17 amino acids. The CDR3 DNA reads TGTGCCAGCAGCTTAGCGGTAACTAGCGGGCGCACAGATACGCAGTATTTT. It translates to CASSLAVTSGRTDTQYF.

The rearrangement uses TRBV29-1 and TRBJ1-2; 7 nucleotides agree with TRBD1. The CDR3 has 13 residues. V lost 2 bases, J lost 8 bases, and 8 bases stayed unmatched. Germline CDR1 SQVTM, CDR2 ANQGSEA. Here the CDR3 reads CSVETEGAPGYTF. The DNA for the CDR3 is TGCAGCGTTGAAACAGAGGGGGCGCCGGGCTACACCTTC.

J is TRBJ1-2 and V is TRBV7-9; D possibly corresponds to TRBD1 (5 bases). This CDR3 region has 14 residues. From germline, CDR1 is SEHNR and CDR2 FQNEAQ (reference sequence). V was trimmed by 5 bases and J by 2 bases, leaving 12 bases between them. CDR3: CASSQQDLNYGYTF. The CDR3 DNA follows: TGTGCCAGCAGCCAACAGGACCTCAACTATGGCTACACCTTC.

Only a few counts were recorded for this clonotype. For the CDR3, the DNA is TGTGCCAGCAGCAGCACCAGTCGGGGGCTGTATGGGGCCAACGTCCTGACTTTC. Residues: CASSSTSRGLYGANVLTF. This sequence joins TRBV3-1 and TRBJ2-6, with D perhaps being TRBD1 or TRBD2 (6 bases each). The CDR3 is 18 residues long. V shed 5 bases and J shed 3 bases, with 20 bases lying between them. The V gene's germline CDR1 is LGHDT and CDR2 YNNKEL (reference sequence).

This clonotype was seen a few times. V usage is TRBV7-2 and J usage is TRBJ2-1; 11 nucleotides line up with TRBD2. The CDR3 spans 15 residues. With V trimmed by 5 bases and J by 6 bases, 6 bases remained unmatched. The germline V gene has CDR1 SGHTA and CDR2 FQGNSA. CDR3 protein: CASSALAGASNEQFF. In DNA form, the CDR3 reads TGTGCCAGCAGCGCACTAGCGGGAGCGTCCAATGAGCAGTTCTTC.

The J gene is TRBJ2-1, the V gene TRBV19; the D gene is possibly TRBD2 (6 bases). Per the germline V gene, CDR1 is LNHDA and CDR2 is SQIVND (reference sequence). The CDR3 has 15 amino acids. Trimming took 6 bases from V and 2 from J, leaving 14 bases between them. CDR3 region: CASSDSWGAYNEQFF. The CDR3 coding sequence is TGTGCCAGTAGCGACTCTTGGGGGGCCTACAATGAGCAGTTCTTC.

CDR3: CASSPLVGETQYF. The CDR3 DNA reads as TGTGCCAGCAGCCCACTAGTGGGCGAGACCCAGTACTTC. This rearrangement joins TRBV4-2 to TRBJ2-5, with D perhaps matching TRBD2 (5 bases). This CDR3 comprises 13 residues. The V end lost 4 bases, the J end lost 5 bases, and 11 bases lay between the germline ends. Germline V lookup: CDR1 LGHNA, CDR2 YNFKEQ.

This clonotype came up a few times. V and J are TRBV28 and TRBJ1-2, with 8 bases identical to TRBD1. The CDR3 is 15 amino acids. Germline CDR1 reads MDHEN; CDR2 reads SYDVKM. V lost 2 bases and J lost 4; bases outside the gene matches: 6. The CDR3 DNA reads as TGTGCCAGCAGTTTAACGGGACAGGTTCCCTATGGCTACACCTTC. Protein: CASSLTGQVPYGYTF.

The chain is built from TRBV4-1 and TRBJ2-6, with D unclear. Germline CDR1 reads MGHRA; CDR2 reads YSYEKL. The CDR3 runs to 17 residues. The V gene lost 1 base and the J gene lost 0 bases, with 10 bases spanning the gap. The chain's CDR3 is CASSQVVQSSGANVLTF. The CDR3 nucleotides are TGCGCCAGCAGCCAAGTGGTCCAGAGCTCTGGGGCCAACGTCCTGACTTTC.

The rearrangement links TRBV10-3 to TRBJ2-7; D might be TRBD2 (6 bases). The CDR3 consists of 14 residues. The V end was cut by 8 bases, the J end by 10 bases, with 24 bases between. Germline V gene data show CDR1 as ENHRY and CDR2 as SYGVKD. CDR3 in DNA: TGTGCCATCGGTGGGGGACTGATCGCGGGGTCACAGTACTTC. Amino acid sequence: CAIGGGLIAGSQYF.

The chain employs TRBV13 and TRBJ1-1; the D is unclear. This CDR3 has 16 amino acids. The germline gives CDR1 PRHDT, CDR2 FYEKMQ (reference sequence). V gave up 5 bases and J gave up 3 bases, with 19 bases separating them. This CDR3 is CASSLGPFPADTEAFF. Written as DNA, the CDR3 is TGTGCCAGCAGCCTTGGGCCCTTCCCGGCGGACACTGAAGCTTTCTTT.

This clonotype has more than one count but fewer than ten. This likely comes from a read error, as the CDR3 has no conserved phenylalanine or tryptophan at its end. The chain recombines TRBV18 with TRBJ2-3; D is unclear. The CDR3 sequence is 15 residues long. Germline V gene sequence: CDR1 KGHSH, CDR2 LQKENI. Trimming shortened V by 3 bases and J by 0 bases, and 10 bases separated the two germline ends. CDR3 in amino acids: CASSPYSSSTDTQYL. The DNA for the CDR3 is TGTGCCAGCTCACCGTATAGTTCTAGCACAGATACGCAGTATCTT.

The chain has TRBV27 and TRBJ1-6, with 9 bases fitting TRBD1. The CDR3 sequence is 17 residues long. Germline CDR1 MNHEY, CDR2 SMNVEV (reference sequence). Losses at the gene ends were 5 bases for V and 1 base for J; bases not matched to a gene: 6. The CDR3 bases are TGTGCCAGCAGTAGGAAGACAGGGGGGTCCTATAATTCACCCCTCCACTTT. Protein: CASSRKTGGSYNSPLHF.

This clonotype was counted only a few times. This CDR3 is CASSLGFSGGSADTQYF. Written as DNA, the CDR3 is TGCGCCAGCAGCTTGGGGTTTAGCGGGGGTTCGGCAGATACGCAGTATTTT. The chain has TRBV5-1 and TRBJ2-3; 9 bases are a match to TRBD2. The CDR3 has 17 amino acids. Germline trimming cut 0 bases from V and 4 bases from J; bases unmatched to any gene: 9. Germline CDR1 is SGHRS and CDR2 is YFSETQ.